The rows below give T cell receptor beta chains drawn from one sample of a study of regulatory T cells in long-lasting Graves disease. A single record per CDR3 protein comes from TCRdb applying MiXCR to the multiplex PCR reads. Of more than 300,000 distinct CDR3 sequences in the sample, about 19% were seen once. This material consisted of peripheral blood mononuclear cells (PBMCs), taken when the disease was refractory, from a patient treated with antithyroid drugs. The receptors here all came from a female donor with Graves disease. The CDR3 runs from the conserved cysteine through the conserved F or W. The order of the fields is V gene, D gene, clone size, J gene, CDR3 protein, CDR3 DNA. A D gene is named only where the DNA matches it firmly. The size field is filled for only some rows; it gives once, few, many or a size class.

V gene: TRBV7-2
D gene: TRBD1
clone size: -
J gene: TRBJ2-5
CDR3 protein: CASSWDRGSGWETQYF
CDR3 DNA: TGTGCCAGCAGCTGGGACAGGGGATCGGGGTGGGAGACCCAGTACTTC

V gene: TRBV28
D gene: -
clone size: few
J gene: TRBJ2-7
CDR3 protein: CASGTGTGTYEQYF
CDR3 DNA: TGTGCCAGCGGAACCGGGACGGGGACCTACGAGCAGTACTTC

V gene: TRBV12-3/TRBV12-4
D gene: -
clone size: -
J gene: TRBJ2-7
CDR3 protein: CASSSQFYEQYF
CDR3 DNA: TGTGCCAGCAGCTCCCAGTTCTACGAGCAGTACTTC

V gene: TRBV3-1
D gene: -
clone size: -
J gene: TRBJ1-2
CDR3 protein: CASSQEGGPIF
CDR3 DNA: TGTGCCAGCAGCCAAGAAGGCGGACCGATCTTC

V gene: TRBV7-3
D gene: TRBD2
clone size: -
J gene: TRBJ2-5
CDR3 protein: CASSDGGLAGGETQYF
CDR3 DNA: TGTGCCAGCAGCGATGGGGGACTAGCGGGGGGGGAGACCCAGTACTTC

V gene: TRBV10-3
D gene: -
clone size: -
J gene: TRBJ1-1
CDR3 protein: CAISESVTRNTEAFF
CDR3 DNA: TGTGCCATCAGTGAGTCGGTAACCAGGAACACTGAAGCTTTCTTT

V gene: TRBV28
D gene: -
clone size: many
J gene: TRBJ2-7
CDR3 protein: CATIADTYEQYF
CDR3 DNA: TGTGCCACAATAGCGGATACCTACGAGCAGTACTTC

V gene: TRBV12-3/TRBV12-4
D gene: -
clone size: many
J gene: TRBJ1-5
CDR3 protein: CASRPTGHHPFSNQPQHF
CDR3 DNA: TGTGCCAGCAGGCCAACCGGACACCACCCGTTTAGCAATCAGCCCCAGCATTTT

V gene: TRBV27
D gene: -
clone size: -
J gene: TRBJ1-1
CDR3 protein: CASSLIEWGTEAFF
CDR3 DNA: TGTGCCAGCAGTTTAATCGAATGGGGGACTGAAGCTTTCTTT

V gene: TRBV6-5
D gene: TRBD1
clone size: few
J gene: TRBJ1-1
CDR3 protein: CASSYSMQGGTEAFF
CDR3 DNA: TGTGCCAGCAGTTACTCGATGCAGGGGGGCACTGAAGCTTTCTTT

V gene: TRBV5-1
D gene: TRBD1
clone size: -
J gene: TRBJ1-3
CDR3 protein: CASSLDRAGNTVYF
CDR3 DNA: TGCGCCAGCAGTTTGGACAGGGCTGGAAACACCGTATATTTT

V gene: TRBV5-1
D gene: TRBD1
clone size: -
J gene: TRBJ1-5
CDR3 protein: CASSPGTGFTGGQPQHF
CDR3 DNA: TGCGCCAGCAGCCCCGGGACAGGATTCACCGGAGGTCAGCCCCAGCATTTT

V gene: TRBV7-9
D gene: TRBD2
clone size: many
J gene: TRBJ2-7
CDR3 protein: CASGLAGVEQYF
CDR3 DNA: TGTGCCAGCGGGCTAGCGGGAGTCGAGCAGTACTTC

V gene: TRBV27
D gene: TRBD1
clone size: many
J gene: TRBJ1-6
CDR3 protein: CASTQRGHDYNSPLHF
CDR3 DNA: TGTGCCAGCACCCAAAGGGGGCATGACTATAATTCACCCCTCCACTTT

V gene: TRBV2
D gene: -
clone size: -
J gene: TRBJ2-1
CDR3 protein: CARGDFDSYNEQFF
CDR3 DNA: TGTGCCAGGGGGGACTTCGACTCCTACAATGAGCAGTTCTTC

V gene: TRBV18
D gene: TRBD1
clone size: -
J gene: TRBJ1-2
CDR3 protein: CASSLFGTASGHYGYTF
CDR3 DNA: TGTGCCAGCTCACTATTTGGGACAGCATCCGGCCACTATGGCTACACCTTC

V gene: TRBV7-2
D gene: TRBD1
clone size: many
J gene: TRBJ2-5
CDR3 protein: CASSLVPGGLETQYF
CDR3 DNA: TGTGCCAGCAGCTTAGTCCCAGGGGGCTTAGAGACCCAGTACTTC

V gene: TRBV3-1
D gene: -
clone size: many
J gene: TRBJ2-2
CDR3 protein: CASKQGVLDTGELFF
CDR3 DNA: TGTGCCAGCAAGCAAGGGGTCTTGGACACCGGGGAGCTGTTTTTT

V gene: TRBV20-1
D gene: -
clone size: -
J gene: TRBJ2-7
CDR3 protein: CSAPTPGPPYEQYF
CDR3 DNA: TGCAGTGCTCCCACACCGGGCCCTCCCTACGAGCAGTACTTC

V gene: TRBV6-1
D gene: TRBD2
clone size: -
J gene: TRBJ2-2
CDR3 protein: CASRPPGLAGGKYTGELFF
CDR3 DNA: TGTGCCAGCAGACCACCGGGACTAGCGGGAGGGAAATACACCGGGGAGCTGTTTTTT

V gene: TRBV29-1
D gene: TRBD1
clone size: many
J gene: TRBJ1-1
CDR3 protein: CSVAGTGGNMNTEAFF
CDR3 DNA: TGCAGCGTGGCAGGGACAGGGGGCAACATGAACACTGAAGCTTTCTTT

V gene: TRBV20-1
D gene: TRBD1
clone size: many
J gene: TRBJ1-5
CDR3 protein: CSARTQGLRNQPQHF
CDR3 DNA: TGCAGTGCCAGAACACAGGGGTTGCGCAATCAGCCCCAGCATTTT

V gene: TRBV15
D gene: TRBD2
clone size: few
J gene: TRBJ2-2
CDR3 protein: CATTTGGTGELFF
CDR3 DNA: TGTGCCACCACCACGGGGGGGACCGGGGAGCTGTTTTTT

V gene: TRBV2
D gene: -
clone size: many
J gene: TRBJ1-1
CDR3 protein: CASYTPGSKGRATEAFF
CDR3 DNA: TGTGCCAGCTATACCCCCGGATCCAAGGGAAGGGCCACTGAAGCTTTCTTT

V gene: TRBV9
D gene: -
clone size: once
J gene: TRBJ1-2
CDR3 protein: CASSRLRIPGPEVGGYTF
CDR3 DNA: TGTGCCAGCAGCCGCCTCCGCATCCCGGGACCCGAGGTTGGTGGCTACACCTTC

V gene: TRBV11-2
D gene: -
clone size: many
J gene: TRBJ2-7
CDR3 protein: CASSLTPSGEQYF
CDR3 DNA: TGTGCCAGCAGCTTAACTCCCAGTGGCGAGCAGTACTTC

V gene: TRBV2
D gene: TRBD1
clone size: many
J gene: TRBJ1-5
CDR3 protein: CASREGQVNQPQHF
CDR3 DNA: TGTGCCAGCAGGGAGGGACAGGTGAATCAGCCCCAGCATTTT

V gene: TRBV12-3/TRBV12-4
D gene: -
clone size: many
J gene: TRBJ2-5
CDR3 protein: CASSFFLAPGAGTQYF
CDR3 DNA: TGTGCCAGCAGTTTTTTCCTAGCTCCAGGTGCGGGGACCCAGTACTTC

V gene: TRBV7-3
D gene: -
clone size: few
J gene: TRBJ2-2
CDR3 protein: CASSTGPMSGELFF
CDR3 DNA: TGTGCCAGCAGCACGGGACCCATGAGCGGGGAGCTGTTTTTT

V gene: TRBV5-1
D gene: TRBD1
clone size: many
J gene: TRBJ1-2
CDR3 protein: CASSTGSRGKPGRNYGYTF
CDR3 DNA: TGCGCCAGTTCGACAGGGTCTCGGGGCAAGCCCGGCAGGAACTATGGCTACACCTTC

V gene: TRBV7-2
D gene: -
clone size: -
J gene: TRBJ1-2
CDR3 protein: CASSFGGGYTF
CDR3 DNA: TGTGCCAGCAGCTTTGGCGGAGGCTACACCTTC

V gene: TRBV18
D gene: TRBD1
clone size: few
J gene: TRBJ2-7
CDR3 protein: CASSPLTGGTYEQYF
CDR3 DNA: TGTGCCAGCTCACCACTTACAGGGGGCACTTACGAGCAGTACTTC

V gene: TRBV7-3
D gene: TRBD2
clone size: few
J gene: TRBJ2-1
CDR3 protein: CASSPGTSGSYNEQFF
CDR3 DNA: TGTGCCAGCAGTCCTGGGACTAGCGGGAGTTACAATGAGCAGTTCTTC

V gene: TRBV12-5
D gene: TRBD1
clone size: -
J gene: TRBJ2-1
CDR3 protein: CASEVGQGGNEQFF
CDR3 DNA: TGTGCTAGTGAAGTGGGACAGGGGGGGAATGAGCAGTTCTTC

V gene: TRBV6-1
D gene: -
clone size: many
J gene: TRBJ1-1
CDR3 protein: CASSKAWGANTEAFF
CDR3 DNA: TGTGCCAGCAGTAAAGCTTGGGGAGCGAACACTGAAGCTTTCTTT

V gene: TRBV7-8
D gene: TRBD2
clone size: -
J gene: TRBJ2-5
CDR3 protein: CASSDLLQREGRETQYF
CDR3 DNA: TGTGCCAGCAGCGACCTTCTCCAGCGGGAGGGAAGAGAGACCCAGTACTTC

V gene: TRBV28
D gene: -
clone size: many
J gene: TRBJ1-5
CDR3 protein: CASLGLNQPQHF
CDR3 DNA: TGTGCCAGCTTAGGGCTCAATCAGCCCCAGCATTTT

V gene: TRBV20-1
D gene: TRBD2
clone size: -
J gene: TRBJ2-7
CDR3 protein: CSARDGRGAYYEQYF
CDR3 DNA: TGCAGTGCTAGAGATGGGCGGGGGGCCTACTACGAGCAGTACTTC

V gene: TRBV19
D gene: -
clone size: -
J gene: TRBJ1-3
CDR3 protein: CASSHQQGSGNTIYF
CDR3 DNA: TGTGCCAGTAGTCATCAACAGGGATCTGGAAACACCATATATTTT

V gene: TRBV28
D gene: -
clone size: -
J gene: TRBJ2-7
CDR3 protein: CASSSSSRAANPLTYEQYF
CDR3 DNA: TGTGCCAGCAGTTCCTCCTCCCGGGCCGCTAACCCACTTACCTACGAGCAGTACTTC

V gene: TRBV3-1
D gene: -
clone size: many
J gene: TRBJ1-1
CDR3 protein: CASSPSRGLSEAFF
CDR3 DNA: TGTGCCAGCAGCCCGAGTAGGGGTTTGTCTGAAGCTTTCTTT